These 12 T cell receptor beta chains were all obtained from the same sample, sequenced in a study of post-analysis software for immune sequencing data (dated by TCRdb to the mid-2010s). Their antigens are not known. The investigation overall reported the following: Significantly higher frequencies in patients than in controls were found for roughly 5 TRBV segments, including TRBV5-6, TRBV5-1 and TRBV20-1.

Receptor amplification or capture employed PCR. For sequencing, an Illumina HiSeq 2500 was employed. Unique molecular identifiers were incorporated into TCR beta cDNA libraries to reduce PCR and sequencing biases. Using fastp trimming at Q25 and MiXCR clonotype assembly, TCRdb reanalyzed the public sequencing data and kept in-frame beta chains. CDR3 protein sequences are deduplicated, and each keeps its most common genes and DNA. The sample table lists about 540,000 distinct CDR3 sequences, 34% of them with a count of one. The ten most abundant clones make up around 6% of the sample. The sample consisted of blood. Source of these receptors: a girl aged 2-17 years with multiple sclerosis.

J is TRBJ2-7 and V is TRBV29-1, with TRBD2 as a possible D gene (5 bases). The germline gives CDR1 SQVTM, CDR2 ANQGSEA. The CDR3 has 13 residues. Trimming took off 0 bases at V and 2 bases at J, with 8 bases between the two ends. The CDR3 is CSVEDRGTYEQYF. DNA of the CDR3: TGCAGCGTTGAAGATCGGGGTACCTACGAGCAGTACTTC.

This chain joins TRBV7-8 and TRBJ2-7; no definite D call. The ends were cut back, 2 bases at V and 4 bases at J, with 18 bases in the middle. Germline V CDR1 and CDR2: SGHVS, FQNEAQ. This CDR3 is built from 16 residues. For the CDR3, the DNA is TGTGCCAGCAGCTTATACAACAGCGCCTCTACGTACGAGCAGTACTTC. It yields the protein CASSLYNSASTYEQYF.

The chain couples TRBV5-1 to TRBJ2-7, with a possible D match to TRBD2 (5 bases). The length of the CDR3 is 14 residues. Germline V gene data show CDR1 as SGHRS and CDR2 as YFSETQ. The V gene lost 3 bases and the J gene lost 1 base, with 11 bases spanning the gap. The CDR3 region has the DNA TGCGCCAGCAGCTCGGGAACCCAGTCCTACGAGCAGTACTTC. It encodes CASSSGTQSYEQYF.

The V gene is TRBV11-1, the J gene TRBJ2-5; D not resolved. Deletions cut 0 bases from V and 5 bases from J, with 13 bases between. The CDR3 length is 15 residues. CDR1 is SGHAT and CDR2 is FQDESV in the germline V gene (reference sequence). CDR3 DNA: TGTGCCAGCAGCTTAGCGCTTAGAAGTAAGGAGACCCAGTACTTC. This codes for CASSLALRSKETQYF.

The CDR3 DNA sequence: TGCAGCGTTGTGCAGGGGGGAAATGAGCAGTTCTTC. It is translated as CSVVQGGNEQFF. This chain uses TRBV29-1 with TRBJ2-1, with D perhaps matching TRBD1 (7 bases). Trimming stripped 4 bases from V and 7 bases from J, with 11 bases between. The CDR3 totals 12 residues. Germline V gene data show CDR1 as SQVTM and CDR2 as ANQGSEA.

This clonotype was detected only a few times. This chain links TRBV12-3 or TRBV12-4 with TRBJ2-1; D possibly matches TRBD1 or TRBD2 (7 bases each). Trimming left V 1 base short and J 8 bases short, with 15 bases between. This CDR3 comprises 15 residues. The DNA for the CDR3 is TGTGCCAGCAGTTTAGGAGTCAGGGGGAGGGATGAGCAGTTCTTC. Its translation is CASSLGVRGRDEQFF.

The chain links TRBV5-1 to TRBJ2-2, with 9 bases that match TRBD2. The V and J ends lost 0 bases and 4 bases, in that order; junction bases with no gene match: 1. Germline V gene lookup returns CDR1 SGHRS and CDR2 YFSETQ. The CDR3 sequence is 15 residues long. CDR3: CASSLAAGGTGELFF. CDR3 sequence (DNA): TGCGCCAGCAGCTTGGCAGCGGGAGGCACCGGGGAGCTGTTTTTT.

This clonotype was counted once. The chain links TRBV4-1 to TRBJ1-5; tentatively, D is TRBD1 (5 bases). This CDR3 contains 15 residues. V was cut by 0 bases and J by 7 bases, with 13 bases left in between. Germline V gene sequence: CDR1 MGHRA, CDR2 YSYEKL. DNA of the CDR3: TGCGCCAGCAGCCAAGATTCGCAGGGAGAGCAGCCCCAGCATTTT. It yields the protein CASSQDSQGEQPQHF.

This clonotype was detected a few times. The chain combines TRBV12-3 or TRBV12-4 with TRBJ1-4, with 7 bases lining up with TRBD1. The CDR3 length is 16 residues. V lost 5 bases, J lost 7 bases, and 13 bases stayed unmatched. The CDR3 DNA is TGTGCCAGCAGTAAAGCCTCAGGGGGTAGCGCTGAAAAACTGTTTTTT. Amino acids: CASSKASGGSAEKLFF.

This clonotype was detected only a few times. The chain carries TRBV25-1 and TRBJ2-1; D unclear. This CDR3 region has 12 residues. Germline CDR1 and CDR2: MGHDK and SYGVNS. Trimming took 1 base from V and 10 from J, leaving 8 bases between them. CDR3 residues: CASSEWRGEQFF. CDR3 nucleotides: TGTGCCAGCAGTGAATGGAGAGGAGAGCAGTTCTTC.

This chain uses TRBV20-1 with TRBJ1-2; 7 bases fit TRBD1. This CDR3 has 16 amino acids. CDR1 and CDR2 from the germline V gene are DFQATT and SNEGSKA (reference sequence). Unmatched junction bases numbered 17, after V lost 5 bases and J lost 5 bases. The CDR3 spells CSAGPLDRSPEYGYTF. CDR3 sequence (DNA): TGCAGTGCTGGCCCCCTGGACAGGTCCCCAGAGTATGGCTACACCTTC.

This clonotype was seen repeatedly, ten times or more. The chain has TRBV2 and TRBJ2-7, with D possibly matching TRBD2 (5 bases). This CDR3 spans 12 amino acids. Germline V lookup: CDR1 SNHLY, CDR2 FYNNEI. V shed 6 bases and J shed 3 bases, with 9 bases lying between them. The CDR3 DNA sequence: TGTGCCAGCAGGGGAGCGGACTACGAGCAGTACTTC. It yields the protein CASRGADYEQYF.